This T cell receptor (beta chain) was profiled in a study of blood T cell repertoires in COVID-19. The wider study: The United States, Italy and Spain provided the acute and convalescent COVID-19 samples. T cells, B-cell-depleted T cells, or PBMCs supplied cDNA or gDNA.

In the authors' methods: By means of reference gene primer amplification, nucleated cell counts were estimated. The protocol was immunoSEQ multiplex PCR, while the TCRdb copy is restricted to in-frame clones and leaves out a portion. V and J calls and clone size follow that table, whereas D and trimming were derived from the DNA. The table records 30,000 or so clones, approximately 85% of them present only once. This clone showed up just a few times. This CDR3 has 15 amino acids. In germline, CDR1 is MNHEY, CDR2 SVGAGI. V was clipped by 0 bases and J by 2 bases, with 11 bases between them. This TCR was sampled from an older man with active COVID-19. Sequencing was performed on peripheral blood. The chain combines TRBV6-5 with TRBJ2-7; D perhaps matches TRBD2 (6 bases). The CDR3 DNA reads TGTGCCAGCAGTTACTCTACGGGGGAGACCTACGAGCAGTACTTC. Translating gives CASSYSTGETYEQYF.